Each of the 20 T cell receptor beta chains below was sequenced from the same sample in a study of cytomegalovirus exposure and HLA in healthy donors. PCR primers comprised 60 Vbeta and 13 Jbeta primers. Sequencing was performed with immunoSEQ multiplex PCR; in TCRdb, only in-frame clones are kept and a portion is missing. Among roughly 170,000 clones listed, 77% were seen once. Input material: PBMCs. Receptors originate from a woman aged 30 to 39 in good health and CMV-seronegative.

This clone was detected only a few times. The genes are TRBV19 and TRBJ1-4, with 7 nucleotides matching TRBD1. Germline V gene data show CDR1 as LNHDA and CDR2 as SQIVND (reference sequence). V dropped 7 bases and J dropped 8; count of bases not matched to a gene: 10. The CDR3 is made up of 14 amino acids. CDR3 amino acids: CASNNRGVDEKLFF. The CDR3 DNA reads as TGTGCCAGTAATAACAGGGGAGTGGACGAAAAACTGTTTTTT.

In this sample, this clone turned up once. The genes are TRBV9 and TRBJ1-1; possible D gene TRBD1, 6 bases. This CDR3 has 13 amino acids. V lost 3 bases to trimming and J lost 11 bases, with 17 bases between them. Germline V gene lookup returns CDR1 SGDLS and CDR2 YYNGEE. CDR3 residues: CASSAQGMNQAFF. CDR3 sequence (DNA): TGTGCCAGCAGCGCTCAGGGGATGAACCAGGCTTTCTTT.

The rearrangement joins TRBV11-3 to TRBJ2-1; tentatively, D is TRBD1 (6 bases). The CDR3 runs to 14 residues. CDR1 SGHNT and CDR2 YENEEA come from the germline V gene. With 4 bases removed from V and 3 bases from J, the gap between germline ends came to 10 bases. Here the CDR3 DNA reads TGTGCCAGCAGCTGGGACAACCACTACAATGAGCAGTTCTTC. The encoded protein is CASSWDNHYNEQFF.

The V call is TRBV5-1, the J call TRBJ1-2, with a tentative D call TRBD1 (6 bases). This CDR3 is 16 amino acids long. V gave up 3 bases and J gave up 8 bases, with 23 bases separating them. Germline V lookup: CDR1 SGHRS, CDR2 YFSETQ. Here the CDR3 reads CASSSFRGGGIGGYTF. The CDR3 DNA sequence: TGCGCCAGCAGCTCCTTCAGGGGTGGTGGGATTGGCGGCTACACCTTC.

This clone was recorded once. The rearrangement joins TRBV10-3 to TRBJ1-3; 7 nucleotides align to TRBD1. V trimming: 11 bases; J trimming: 0 bases; junction bases outside the gene matches: 7. CDR3 length: 14 residues. The germline V gene has CDR1 ENHRY and CDR2 SYGVKD. CDR3 region: CAGQEGRSGNTIYF. As DNA, the CDR3 is TGTGCCGGACAGGAAGGACGCTCTGGAAACACCATATATTTT.

This chain links TRBV5-1 with TRBJ1-6; the D gene is possibly TRBD1 (5 bases). Looked up from germline, CDR1 is SGHRS and CDR2 is YFSETQ. CDR3 length: 14 amino acids. Trimming shortened V by 0 bases and J by 7 bases, and 8 bases separated the two germline ends. CDR3 loop: CASSLGQINSPLHF. CDR3 in DNA: TGCGCCAGCAGCTTGGGACAGATAAATTCACCCCTCCACTTT.

This chain uses TRBV5-1 with TRBJ1-1; 8 nucleotides align to TRBD1. The germline V gene encodes CDR1 SGHRS and CDR2 YFSETQ. V dropped 6 bases and J dropped 9; count of bases not matched to a gene: 13. The CDR3 consists of 14 residues. CDR3 DNA sequence: TGCGCCAGCACCTCAGGGGGCGCCTCCATCAAAGCTTTCTTT. The encoded protein is CASTSGGASIKAFF.

This sequence joins TRBV5-1 and TRBJ1-4; perhaps TRBD1 as D (5 bases). Looked up from germline, CDR1 is SGHRS and CDR2 is YFSETQ. Trimming cost V 0 bases and J 7 bases, with 13 bases left between them. This CDR3 contains 15 residues. CDR3 nucleotide sequence: TGCGCCAGCAGCTTGGCCGGGGGGACCGGTGAAAAACTGTTTTTT. Translated, it gives CASSLAGGTGEKLFF.

About this clone itself: Mismatch with germline at one junction end may stem from a read error. The rearrangement uses TRBV4-1 and TRBJ2-1, with 12 bases lining up with TRBD2. This CDR3 has 15 residues. The germline gives CDR1 MGHRA, CDR2 YSYEKL. DNA for the CDR3: TGCGCCAGCAGACAAGGACTAGCGGGAAACAATGAGCAGTTCTTC. Translating it yields CASRQGLAGNNEQFF.

V and J are TRBV5-1 and TRBJ2-3, with 7 nucleotides matching TRBD1. The V and J ends lost 4 bases and 5 bases, in that order; junction bases with no gene match: 13. There are 16 residues in the CDR3. Germline V gene lookup returns CDR1 SGHRS and CDR2 YFSETQ. The CDR3 spells CASSLSLQGYIDTQYF. The CDR3 DNA follows: TGCGCCAGCAGCCTATCCCTACAGGGGTACATAGATACGCAGTATTTT.

The chain combines TRBV6-6 with TRBJ1-2; 9 bases match TRBD1. The V and J ends lost 6 bases and 5 bases, in that order; junction bases with no gene match: 7. The length of the CDR3 is 14 residues. The germline V gene encodes CDR1 MNHNY and CDR2 SVGAGI (reference sequence). The CDR3 spells CASRIIQGAYGYTF. The CDR3 DNA reads TGTGCCAGCAGGATAATACAGGGGGCGTATGGCTACACCTTC.

The V call is TRBV19, the J call TRBJ2-7; 8 nucleotides match TRBD1. CDR3 length: 15 amino acids. CDR1 LNHDA and CDR2 SQIVND come from the germline V gene (reference sequence). Trimming removed 1 base from V and 3 bases from J; junction bases left unmatched: 5. The CDR3 loop is CASSIAEQGGYEQYF. The CDR3 nucleotides are TGTGCCAGTAGTATAGCAGAACAGGGGGGCTACGAGCAGTACTTC.

This chain connects TRBV10-3 to TRBJ2-3; 7 bases line up with TRBD2. Germline lookup yields CDR1 ENHRY and CDR2 SYGVKD. The CDR3 extends over 18 amino acids. V gave up 9 bases and J gave up 3 bases; unmatched junction bases: 21. The CDR3 region is CAISRRALVSGKTDTQYF. CDR3 nucleotide sequence: TGTGCCATTTCACGACGGGCCCTGGTAAGCGGGAAAACAGATACGCAGTATTTT.

The V call is TRBV15, the J call TRBJ2-7, with D possibly TRBD1 on 7 matching bases. This CDR3 is built from 14 residues. The ends were cut back, 5 bases at V and 6 bases at J, with 17 bases in the middle. CDR1 and CDR2 (germline): LNHNV, YYDKDF (reference sequence). The CDR3 bases are TGTGCCACCAGCGAAGCAGGGGGACTGCGCGAGCAGTACTTC. Protein: CATSEAGGLREQYF.

The V call is TRBV19, the J call TRBJ2-7, with 10 bases fitting TRBD2. There are 15 residues in the CDR3. Germline V gives CDR1 LNHDA, CDR2 SQIVND (reference sequence). Germline trimming cut 4 bases from V and 0 bases from J; bases unmatched to any gene: 3. CDR3 sequence reads: CASSTGLATSYEQYF. The DNA of the CDR3 is TGTGCCAGTAGTACGGGACTAGCGACCTCCTACGAGCAGTACTTC.

The V gene is TRBV2, the J gene TRBJ1-4; 7 bases line up with TRBD1. V lost 8 bases, J lost 7 bases, and 7 bases stayed unmatched. The CDR3 loop spans 13 amino acids. Germline CDR1 SNHLY, CDR2 FYNNEI. The DNA for the CDR3 is TGTGCCAGCCGAAGGGGGCGCGTTGAAAAACTGTTTTTT. This codes for CASRRGRVEKLFF.

Comment on this clone: Other DNA sequences in the sample encode the same CDR3. The rearrangement uses TRBV5-1 and TRBJ2-3, with TRBD2 as a possible D gene (6 bases). The CDR3 contains 15 residues. The V gene's germline CDR1 is SGHRS and CDR2 YFSETQ. The V end lost 0 bases, the J end lost 2 bases, and 10 bases lay between the germline ends. CDR3: CASSLDSGDTDTQYF. The CDR3 DNA reads as TGCGCCAGCAGCTTGGATAGCGGAGACACAGATACGCAGTATTTT.

The chain has TRBV5-5 and TRBJ2-1; no clear D gene. Trimming stripped 4 bases from V and 7 bases from J, with 12 bases between. The CDR3 is made up of 13 amino acids. Germline loops: CDR1 SGHKS, CDR2 YYEKEE (reference sequence). The CDR3 loop is CASSPLPGNEQFF. The CDR3 DNA is TGTGCCAGCAGCCCACTACCTGGGAATGAGCAGTTCTTC.

The CDR3 reads CASSQLNSYEQYF. The CDR3 bases are TGTGCCAGCAGCCAGTTAAACTCCTACGAGCAGTACTTC. The V gene is TRBV4-2, the J gene TRBJ2-7; no clear D. CDR3 size: 13 residues. Between the trimmed V and J ends, which lost 3 bases and 0 bases, there was a span of 6 bases. Germline V gene sequence: CDR1 LGHNA, CDR2 YNFKEQ.

The chain uses TRBV27 and TRBJ2-7; possibly TRBD1 for D (6 bases). The V gene lost 6 bases and the J gene lost 3 bases, with 15 bases spanning the gap. This CDR3 has 14 residues. Per germline, CDR1 MNHEY and CDR2 SMNVEV (reference sequence). Here the CDR3 reads CASSKTGPNYEQYF. As DNA, the CDR3 is TGTGCCAGCAGCAAGACAGGACCTAACTACGAGCAGTACTTC.